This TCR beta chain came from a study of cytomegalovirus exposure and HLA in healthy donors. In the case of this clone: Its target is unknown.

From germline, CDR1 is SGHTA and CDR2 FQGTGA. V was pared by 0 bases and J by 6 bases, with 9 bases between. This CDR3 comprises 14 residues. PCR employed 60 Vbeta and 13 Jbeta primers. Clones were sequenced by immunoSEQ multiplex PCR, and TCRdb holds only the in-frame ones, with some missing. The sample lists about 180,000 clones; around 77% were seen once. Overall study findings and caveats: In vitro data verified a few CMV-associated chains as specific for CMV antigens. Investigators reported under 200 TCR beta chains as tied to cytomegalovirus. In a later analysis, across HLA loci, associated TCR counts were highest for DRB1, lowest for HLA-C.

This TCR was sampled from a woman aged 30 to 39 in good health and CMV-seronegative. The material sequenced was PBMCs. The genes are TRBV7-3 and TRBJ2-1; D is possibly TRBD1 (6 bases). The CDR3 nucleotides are TGTGCCAGCAGCTTAACGGGGGCGGGCAATGAGCAGTTCTTC. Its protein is CASSLTGAGNEQFF.